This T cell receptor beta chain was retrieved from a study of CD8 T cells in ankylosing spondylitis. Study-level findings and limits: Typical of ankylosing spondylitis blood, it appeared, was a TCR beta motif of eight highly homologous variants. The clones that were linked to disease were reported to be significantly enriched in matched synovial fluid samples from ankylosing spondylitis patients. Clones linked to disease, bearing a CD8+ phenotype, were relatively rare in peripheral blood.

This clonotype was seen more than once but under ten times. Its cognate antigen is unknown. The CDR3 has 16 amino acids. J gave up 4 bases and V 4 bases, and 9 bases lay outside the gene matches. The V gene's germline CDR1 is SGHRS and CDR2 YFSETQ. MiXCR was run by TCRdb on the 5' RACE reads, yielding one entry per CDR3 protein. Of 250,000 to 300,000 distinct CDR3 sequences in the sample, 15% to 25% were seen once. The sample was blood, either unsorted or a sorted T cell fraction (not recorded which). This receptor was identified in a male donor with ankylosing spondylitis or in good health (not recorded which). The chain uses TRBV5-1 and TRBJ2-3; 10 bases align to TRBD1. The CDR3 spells CASSPAGQGNADTQYF. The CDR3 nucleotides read TGCGCCAGCAGCCCGGCGGGACAGGGGAACGCAGATACGCAGTATTTT. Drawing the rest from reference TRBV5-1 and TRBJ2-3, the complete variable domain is KAGVTQTPRYLIKTRGQQVTLSCSPISGHRSVSWYQQTPGQGLQFLFEYFSETQRNKGNFPGRFSGRQFSNSRSEMNVSTLELGDSALYLCASSPAGQGNADTQYFGPGTRLTVL.